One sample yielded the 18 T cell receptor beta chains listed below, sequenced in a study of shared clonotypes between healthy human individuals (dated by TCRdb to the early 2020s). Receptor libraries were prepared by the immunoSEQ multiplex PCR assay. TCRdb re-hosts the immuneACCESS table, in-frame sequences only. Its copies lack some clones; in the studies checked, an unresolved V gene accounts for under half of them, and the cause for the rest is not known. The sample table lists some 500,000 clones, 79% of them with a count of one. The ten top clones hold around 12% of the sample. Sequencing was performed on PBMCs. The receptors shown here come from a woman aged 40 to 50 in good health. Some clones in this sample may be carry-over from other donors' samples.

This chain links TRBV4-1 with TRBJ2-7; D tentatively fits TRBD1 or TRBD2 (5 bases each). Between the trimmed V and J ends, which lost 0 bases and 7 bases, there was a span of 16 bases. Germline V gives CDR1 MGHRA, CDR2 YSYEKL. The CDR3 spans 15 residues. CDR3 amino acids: CASSQDQSGSREQYF. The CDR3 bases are TGCGCCAGCAGCCAAGATCAATCAGGGAGTCGGGAGCAGTACTTC.

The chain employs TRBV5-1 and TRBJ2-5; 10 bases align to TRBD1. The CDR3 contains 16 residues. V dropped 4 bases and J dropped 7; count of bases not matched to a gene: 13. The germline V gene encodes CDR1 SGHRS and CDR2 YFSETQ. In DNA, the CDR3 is TGCGCCAGCAGCCACGGGACAGGGGCGTCGCGGGTGACCCAGTACTTC. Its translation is CASSHGTGASRVTQYF.

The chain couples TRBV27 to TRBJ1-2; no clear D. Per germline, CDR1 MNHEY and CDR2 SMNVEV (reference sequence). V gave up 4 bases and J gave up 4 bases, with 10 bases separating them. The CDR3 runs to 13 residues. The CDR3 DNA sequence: TGTGCCAGCAGTTGGGCCAGCACCTATGGCTACACCTTC. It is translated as CASSWASTYGYTF.

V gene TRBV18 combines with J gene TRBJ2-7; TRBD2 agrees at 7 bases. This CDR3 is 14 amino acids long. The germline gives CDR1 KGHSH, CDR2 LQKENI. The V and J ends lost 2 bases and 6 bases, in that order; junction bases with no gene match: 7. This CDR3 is CASSPEGGDTEQYF. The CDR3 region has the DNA TGTGCCAGCTCACCAGAGGGAGGGGATACCGAGCAGTACTTC.

The CDR3 nucleotides are TGTGCCATCAGTGGATTGGACAGGGGAGGCGTCCTGACTTTC. Protein sequence: CAISGLDRGGVLTF. The chain employs TRBV10-3 and TRBJ2-6; 9 nucleotides match TRBD1. Germline V lookup: CDR1 ENHRY, CDR2 SYGVKD. This CDR3 spans 14 amino acids. The V and J ends lost 4 bases and 12 bases, in that order; junction bases with no gene match: 7.

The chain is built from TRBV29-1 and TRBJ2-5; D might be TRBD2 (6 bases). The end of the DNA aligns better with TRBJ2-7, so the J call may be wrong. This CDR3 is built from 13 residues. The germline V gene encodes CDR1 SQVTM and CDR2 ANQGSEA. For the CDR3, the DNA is TGCAGCGTCGGGGGACTTCGGGAGATCGAGCAGTACTTC. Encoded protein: CSVGGLREIEQYF.

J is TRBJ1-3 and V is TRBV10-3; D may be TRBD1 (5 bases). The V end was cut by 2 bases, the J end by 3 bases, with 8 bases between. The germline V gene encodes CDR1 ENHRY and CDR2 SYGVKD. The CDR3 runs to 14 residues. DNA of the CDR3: TGTGCCATCAGTGAGCAGGGAGTTGGAAACACCATATATTTT. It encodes CAISEQGVGNTIYF.

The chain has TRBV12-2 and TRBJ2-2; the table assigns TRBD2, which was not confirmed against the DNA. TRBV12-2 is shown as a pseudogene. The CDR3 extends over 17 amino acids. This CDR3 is CASPPPPGVGYTGELFF. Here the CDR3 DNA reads TGTGCAAGTCCCCCACCGCCCGGGGTGGGATATACCGGGGAGCTGTTTTTT.

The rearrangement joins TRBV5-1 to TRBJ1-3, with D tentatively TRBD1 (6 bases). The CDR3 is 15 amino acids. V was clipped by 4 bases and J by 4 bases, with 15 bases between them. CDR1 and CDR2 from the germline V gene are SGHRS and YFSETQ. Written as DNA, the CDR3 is TGCGCCAGCAGCACCGCCGGGACATCCGGAAACACCATATATTTT. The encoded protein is CASSTAGTSGNTIYF.

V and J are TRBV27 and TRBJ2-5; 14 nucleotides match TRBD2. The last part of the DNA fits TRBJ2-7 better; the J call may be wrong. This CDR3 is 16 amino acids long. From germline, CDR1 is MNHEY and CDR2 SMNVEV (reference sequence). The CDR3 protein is CASSSPGTSGRNEQYF. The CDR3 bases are TGTGCCAGCAGTTCCCCAGGGACTAGCGGGAGAAACGAGCAGTACTTC.

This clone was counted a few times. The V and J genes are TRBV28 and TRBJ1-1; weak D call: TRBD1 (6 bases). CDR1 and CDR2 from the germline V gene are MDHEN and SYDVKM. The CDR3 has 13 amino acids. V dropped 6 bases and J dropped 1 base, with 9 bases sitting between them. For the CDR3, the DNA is TGTGCCAGCAGGACAGGACCGAACACTGAAGCTTTCTTT. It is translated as CASRTGPNTEAFF.

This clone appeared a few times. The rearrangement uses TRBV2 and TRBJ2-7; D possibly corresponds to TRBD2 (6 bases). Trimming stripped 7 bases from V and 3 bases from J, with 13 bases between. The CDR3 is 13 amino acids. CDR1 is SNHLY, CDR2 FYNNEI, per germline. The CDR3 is CASTEGLGYEQYF. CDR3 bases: TGTGCCAGCACGGAGGGCCTAGGCTACGAGCAGTACTTC.

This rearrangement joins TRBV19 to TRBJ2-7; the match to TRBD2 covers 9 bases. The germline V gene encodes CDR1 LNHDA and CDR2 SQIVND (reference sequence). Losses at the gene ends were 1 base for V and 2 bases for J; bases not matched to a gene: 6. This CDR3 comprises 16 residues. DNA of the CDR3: TGTGCCAGTAGTATAGCTCGCGGGAGGGCGACCTACGAGCAGTACTTC. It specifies CASSIARGRATYEQYF.

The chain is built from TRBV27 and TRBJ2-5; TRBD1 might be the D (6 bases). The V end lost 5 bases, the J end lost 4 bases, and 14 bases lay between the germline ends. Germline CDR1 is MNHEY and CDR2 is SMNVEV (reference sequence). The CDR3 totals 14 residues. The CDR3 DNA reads TGTGCCAGCAGTCAAAGGGTAGGGGGAGAGACCCAGTACTTC. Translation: CASSQRVGGETQYF.

The CDR3 here is CASTIFTGELFF. CDR3 DNA: TGTGCCAGCACCATCTTCACCGGGGAGCTGTTTTTT. This chain connects TRBV28 to TRBJ2-2; D is undetermined. CDR3 size: 12 residues. V lost 7 bases and J 4 bases, leaving 7 bases between the germline ends. The germline V gene has CDR1 MDHEN and CDR2 SYDVKM.

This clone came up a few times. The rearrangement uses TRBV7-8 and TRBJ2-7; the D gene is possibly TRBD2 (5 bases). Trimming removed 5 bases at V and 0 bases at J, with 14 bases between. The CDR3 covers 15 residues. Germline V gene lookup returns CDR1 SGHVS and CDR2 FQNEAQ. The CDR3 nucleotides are TGTGCCAGCAGCCCCGCCGGGGAACTCTCCTACGAGCAGTACTTC. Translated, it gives CASSPAGELSYEQYF.

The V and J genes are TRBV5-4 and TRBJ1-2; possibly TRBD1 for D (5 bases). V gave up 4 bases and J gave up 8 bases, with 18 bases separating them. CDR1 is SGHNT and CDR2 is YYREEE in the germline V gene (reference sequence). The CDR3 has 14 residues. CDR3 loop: CASSPGTGSRGYTF. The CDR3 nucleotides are TGTGCCAGCAGCCCCGGGACGGGGTCTCGGGGCTACACCTTC. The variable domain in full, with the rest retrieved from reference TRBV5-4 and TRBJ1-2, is ETGVTQSPTHLIKTRGQQVTLRCSSQSGHNTVSWYQQALGQGPQFIFQYYREEENGRGNFPPRFSGLQFPNYSSELNVNALELDDSALYLCASSPGTGSRGYTFGSGTRLTVV.

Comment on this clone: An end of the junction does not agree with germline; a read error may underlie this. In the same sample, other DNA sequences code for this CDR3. In DNA, the CDR3 is TGTGCTAGCAGCCCGGCGGGGGAGACCCAGTACTTC. Protein: CASSPAGETQYF. The chain couples TRBV7-7 to TRBJ2-5, with TRBD2 as a possible D gene (6 bases). The CDR3 runs to 12 residues. Germline V CDR1 and CDR2: SSHAT, FNYEAQ (reference sequence).